Listed below are T cell receptor beta chains from one sample, sequenced in a study of OX40 agonist ivuxolimab in advanced cancers. Assay: immunoSEQ multiplex PCR; the TCRdb copy retains only in-frame clones and omits some. The sample shows approximately 82,000 clones, roughly 90% of them seen only once. Sequencing used CD4+ or CD8+ T cells sorted from blood, obtained in a trial of the OX40 agonist ivuxolimab. The receptors shown here come from an adult with an advanced solid tumor such as melanoma, head and neck, liver or kidney cancer. Each CDR3 is given with its conserved first and last residue. D genes are given only for firm matches. Not every row has a clone size; where given, it reads once, few, many or a size class.

TGCGCCAGCACCAATCAGAACGGAAATACGCAGTATTTT CASTNQNGNTQYF . 13 TRBJ2-3 . TRBV5-1
TGTGCCAGCAGCTTAGCGGCTGGCCCCGGATACGAGCAGTACTTC CASSLAAGPGYEQYF . 15 TRBJ2-7 . TRBV7-2
TGTGCCAGCAGCGCCCGGGACAGGGGGCGAGATGGCTACACCTTC CASSARDRGRDGYTF TRBD1 15 TRBJ1-2 . TRBV9
TGTGCCAGCAGCCACCAATCGGACAGTTATTTGGAAACCCAGTACTTC CASSHQSDSYLETQYF . 16 TRBJ2-5 . TRBV11-2
TGTGCCAGCAGGAAGAGCGGGAGTGCTTACGAGCAGTACTTC CASRKSGSAYEQYF TRBD2 14 TRBJ2-7 . TRBV6-5
TGTGCCAGCAGCGGGCGGGGGGGACTGTTTTTT CASSGRGGLFF . 11 TRBJ1-4 . TRBV14
TGTGCCAGCAGTTTGGACAGAACAGACACTGAAGCTTTCTTT CASSLDRTDTEAFF . 14 TRBJ1-1 once TRBV6-1
TGTGCCTGGAAGCAGGCAGCGAACACCGGGGAGCTGTTTTTT CAWKQAANTGELFF . 14 TRBJ2-2 . TRBV30
TGTGCCTGGAGTGTTGGGGGAGGGTCAGAGACCCAGTACTTC CAWSVGGGSETQYF TRBD2 14 TRBJ2-5 . TRBV30
TGTGCCAGCTCACTTTCCCAAGAGGAAAAACTGTTTTTT CASSLSQEEKLFF . 13 TRBJ1-4 . TRBV18
TGTGCCAGCTCACCAAACACGAAGAACACTGAAGCTTTCTTT CASSPNTKNTEAFF . 14 TRBJ1-1 . TRBV18
TGCGCCAGCAGAAGGGTAGAGACCCAGTACTTC CASRRVETQYF . 11 TRBJ2-5 . TRBV5-1
TGTGCCAGCAGCTTTACGCGAGGGGCTGAAGCTTTCTTT CASSFTRGAEAFF . 13 TRBJ1-1 . TRBV7-3
TGTGCCAGCTCACACACAGAACGGGACGCTGAAGCTTTCTTT CASSHTERDAEAFF . 14 TRBJ1-1 . TRBV18
TGCAGCGTTGCCGACAGGGAAGGGTTCCACCGGGGAGCTGTTTTT CSVADREGFHRGAVF TRBD1 15 TRBJ2-2 . TRBV29-1
TGTGCCAGCAGCTTAGGACTCGTCTTCACAGATACGCAGTATTTT CASSLGLVFTDTQYF . 15 TRBJ2-3 . TRBV7-2